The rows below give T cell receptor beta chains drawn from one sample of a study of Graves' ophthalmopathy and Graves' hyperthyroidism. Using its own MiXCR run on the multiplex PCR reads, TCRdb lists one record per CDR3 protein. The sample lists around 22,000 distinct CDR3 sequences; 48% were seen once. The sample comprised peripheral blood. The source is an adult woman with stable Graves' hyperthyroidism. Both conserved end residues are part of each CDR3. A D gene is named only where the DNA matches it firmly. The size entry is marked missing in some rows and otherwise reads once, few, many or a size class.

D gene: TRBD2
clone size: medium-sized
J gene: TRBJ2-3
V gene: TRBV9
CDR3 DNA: TGTGCCAGCAGAGCGGGAGGGACCACAGATACGCAGTATTTT
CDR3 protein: CASRAGGTTDTQYF

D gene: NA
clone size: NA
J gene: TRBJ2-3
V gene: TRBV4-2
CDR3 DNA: TGTGCCAGCAGCCAGGAAACAGGGTCTAGCACAGATACGCAGTATTTT
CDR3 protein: CASSQETGSSTDTQYF

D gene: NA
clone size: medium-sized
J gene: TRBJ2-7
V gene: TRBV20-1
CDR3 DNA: TGCAGTGCTAGAGGTCCCCGAAGCTCGAGGGCGCACGAGCAGTACTTC
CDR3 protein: CSARGPRSSRAHEQYF

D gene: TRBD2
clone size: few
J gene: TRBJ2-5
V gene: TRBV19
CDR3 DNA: TGTGCCAGCCGGACTAGCGGAGAGACCCAGTACTTC
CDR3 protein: CASRTSGETQYF

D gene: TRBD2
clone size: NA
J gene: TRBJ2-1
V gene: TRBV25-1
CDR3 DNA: TGTGCCAGCAGCGGACTAGCGGGAGGCGAATCCTACAATGAGCAGTTCTTC
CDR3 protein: CASSGLAGGESYNEQFF

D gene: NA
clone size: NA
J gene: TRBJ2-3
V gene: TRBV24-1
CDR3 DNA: TGTGCCACCAGTGTGATAGGACAGTTGCAGTATTTT
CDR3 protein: CATSVIGQLQYF

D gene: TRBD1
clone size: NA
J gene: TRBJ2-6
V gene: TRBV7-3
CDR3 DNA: TGTGCCAGCAGCCCCGACGGGACAGGGTTTTTGTCTGGGGCCAACGTCCTGACTTTC
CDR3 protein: CASSPDGTGFLSGANVLTF

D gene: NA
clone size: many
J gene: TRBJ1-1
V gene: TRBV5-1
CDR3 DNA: TGCGCCAGCAGCTTTGGGGGGCCGCCCACTGAAGCTTTCTTT
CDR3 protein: CASSFGGPPTEAFF

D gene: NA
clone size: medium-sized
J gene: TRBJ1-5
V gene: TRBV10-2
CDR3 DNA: TGCGCCAGCAGTGAAGTAGGAGGCAATCAGCCCCAGCATTTT
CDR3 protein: CASSEVGGNQPQHF

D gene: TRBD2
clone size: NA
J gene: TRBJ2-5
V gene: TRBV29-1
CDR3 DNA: TGCAGCGTTGAAGATCCCGGGACTAGCGGGAGGGCCCGGGAGACCCAGTACTTC
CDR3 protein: CSVEDPGTSGRARETQYF

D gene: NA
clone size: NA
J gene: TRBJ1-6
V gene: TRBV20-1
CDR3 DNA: TGCAGTGCCAACAGGGACACTCTCTCTGCCACCCTCCACTTT
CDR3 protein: CSANRDTLSATLHF

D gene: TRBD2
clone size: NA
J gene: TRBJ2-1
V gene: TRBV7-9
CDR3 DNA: TGTGCCAGCAGCTTATGGGGACTAGAGGAGGGCAATGAGCAGTTCTTC
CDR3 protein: CASSLWGLEEGNEQFF

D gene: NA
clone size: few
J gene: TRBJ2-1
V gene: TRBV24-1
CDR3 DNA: TGTGCCACCAGTGATTTGACAGGCTACAATGAGCAGTTCTTC
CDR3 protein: CATSDLTGYNEQFF

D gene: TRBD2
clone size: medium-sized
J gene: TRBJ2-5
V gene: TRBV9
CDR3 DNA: TGTGCCAGCAGCGTTGAGGGGAGGGCCAAAGCAGAGACCCAGTACTTC
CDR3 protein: CASSVEGRAKAETQYF

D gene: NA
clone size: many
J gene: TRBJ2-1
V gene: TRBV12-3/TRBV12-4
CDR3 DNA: TGTGCCAGCAGTACCCCCGGGACCCAAAACAATGAGCAGTTCTTC
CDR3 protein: CASSTPGTQNNEQFF

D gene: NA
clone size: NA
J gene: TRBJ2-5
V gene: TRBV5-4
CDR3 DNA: TGTGCCAGCAGCTCCCCAACCACAGGGACAGAGACCCAGTACTTC
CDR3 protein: CASSSPTTGTETQYF

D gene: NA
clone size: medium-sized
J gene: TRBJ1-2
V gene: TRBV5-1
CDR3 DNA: TGCGCCAGCAGCCCAATAGGTTCCCCAACTAACTATGGCTACACCTTC
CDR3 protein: CASSPIGSPTNYGYTF

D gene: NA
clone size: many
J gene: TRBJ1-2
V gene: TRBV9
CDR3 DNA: TGTGCCAGCAGCGTACAACCCGCGCAGGGAGCTAACTATGGCTACACCTTC
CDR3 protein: CASSVQPAQGANYGYTF

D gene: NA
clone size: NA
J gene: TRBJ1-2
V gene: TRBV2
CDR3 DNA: TGTGCCAGCAGGGGACGCCAGGGCTACACCTTC
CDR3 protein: CASRGRQGYTF

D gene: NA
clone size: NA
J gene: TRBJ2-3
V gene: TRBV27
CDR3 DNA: TGTGCCAGCAGTAACACCGGGCCGTACAATGAGCAGTATTTT
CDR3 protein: CASSNTGPYNEQYF

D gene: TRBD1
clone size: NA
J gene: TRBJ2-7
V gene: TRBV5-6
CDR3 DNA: TGTGCCAGCAGCTTGTGGACAGGGCCTTACGAGCAGTACTTC
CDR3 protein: CASSLWTGPYEQYF

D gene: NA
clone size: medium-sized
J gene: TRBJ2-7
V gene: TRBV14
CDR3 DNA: TGTGCCAGCAGCCAAGGCTTCGGGGGATCTTACGAGCAGTACTTC
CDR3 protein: CASSQGFGGSYEQYF

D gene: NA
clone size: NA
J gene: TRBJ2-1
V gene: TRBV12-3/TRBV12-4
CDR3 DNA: TGTGCCAGCACCCCCCTGGTCGATGAGCAGTTCTTC
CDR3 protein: CASTPLVDEQFF

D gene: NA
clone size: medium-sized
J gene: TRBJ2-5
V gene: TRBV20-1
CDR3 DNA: TGCAGTGCTTCCTTAGAGACCCAGTACTTC
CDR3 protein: CSASLETQYF

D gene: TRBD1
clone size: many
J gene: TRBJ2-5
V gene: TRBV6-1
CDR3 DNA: TGTGCCAGCAGTGAGGGTCGGACAGGGTGGGGAGAGACCCAGTACTTC
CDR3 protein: CASSEGRTGWGETQYF

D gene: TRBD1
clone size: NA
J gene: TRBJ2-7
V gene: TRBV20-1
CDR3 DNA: TGCAGTGCTAGAGAATTGACAGGGGGACTCTACGAGCAGTACTTC
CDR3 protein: CSARELTGGLYEQYF

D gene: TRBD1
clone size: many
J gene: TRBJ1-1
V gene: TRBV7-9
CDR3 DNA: TGTGCCAGCAGCTTAGGGACAGGGTTGAACACTGAAGCTTTCTTT
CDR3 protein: CASSLGTGLNTEAFF

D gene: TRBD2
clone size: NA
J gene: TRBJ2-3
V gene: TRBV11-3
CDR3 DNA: TGTGCCAGCAGCCCGGGGACTAGCGGGAGGGCCGGTACAGATACGCAGTATTTT
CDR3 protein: CASSPGTSGRAGTDTQYF

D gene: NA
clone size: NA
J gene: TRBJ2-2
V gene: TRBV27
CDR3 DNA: TGTGCCAGCAGTGCCCGGGACCGATCGAACACCGGGGAGCTGTTTTTT
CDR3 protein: CASSARDRSNTGELFF

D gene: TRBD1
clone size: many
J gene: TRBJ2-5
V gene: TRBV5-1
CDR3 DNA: TGCGCCAGCAGCACTCGGACAGGGAGGGAGACCCAGTACTTC
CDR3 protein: CASSTRTGRETQYF

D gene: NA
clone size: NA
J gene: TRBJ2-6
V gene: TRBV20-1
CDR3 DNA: TGCAGTGCTAGAAACGTGATGGAAGGGGGTGAAGCTTTC
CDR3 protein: CSARNVMEGGEAF

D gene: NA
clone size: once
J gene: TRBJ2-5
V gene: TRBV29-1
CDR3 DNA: TGCAGCTTGCCTAACCTACAAGAGACCCAGTACTTC
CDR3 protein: CSLPNLQETQYF

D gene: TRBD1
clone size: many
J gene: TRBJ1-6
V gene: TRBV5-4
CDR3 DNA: TGTGCCAGCAGCTTGGGGTCCGGGACAGGGACTTCACCCCTCCACTTT
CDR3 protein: CASSLGSGTGTSPLHF

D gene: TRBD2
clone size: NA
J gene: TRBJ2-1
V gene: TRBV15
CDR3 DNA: TGTGCCACCAGCAGTGAGCGGACTAGCGGGAGTAGAAATGAGCAGTTCTTC
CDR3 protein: CATSSERTSGSRNEQFF

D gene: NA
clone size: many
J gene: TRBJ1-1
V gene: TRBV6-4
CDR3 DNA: TGTGCCAGCAAAGGGGTCGGGAACACTGAAGCTTTCTTT
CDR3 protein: CASKGVGNTEAFF

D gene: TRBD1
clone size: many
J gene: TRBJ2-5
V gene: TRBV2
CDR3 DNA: TGTGCCAGCGCACCCGGGACAGGGAGGGAGACCCAGTACTTC
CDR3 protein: CASAPGTGRETQYF

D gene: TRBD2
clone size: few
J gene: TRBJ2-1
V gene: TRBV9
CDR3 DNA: TGTGCCAGCAGCGATCGGACTAGCGGGACAAACAATGAGCAGTTCTTC
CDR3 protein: CASSDRTSGTNNEQFF

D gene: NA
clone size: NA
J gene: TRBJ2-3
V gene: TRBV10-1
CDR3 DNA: TGCGCCAGCAGTGCTAAGGTTTATACAGATACGCAGTATTTT
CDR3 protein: CASSAKVYTDTQYF

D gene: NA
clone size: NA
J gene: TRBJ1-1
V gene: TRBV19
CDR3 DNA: TGTGCCAGTAGTAAGGGACTGCCGGGCACTGAAACTTTCTTT
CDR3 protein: CASSKGLPGTETFF

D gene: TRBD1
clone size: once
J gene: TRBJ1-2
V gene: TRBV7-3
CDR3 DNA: TGTGCCAGCAGCTTTGCAGGGGGTGGCTACACCTTC
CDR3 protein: CASSFAGGGYTF

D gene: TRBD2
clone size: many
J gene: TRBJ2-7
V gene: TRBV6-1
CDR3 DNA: TGTGCCAGCGGGGGAATAGCGGGAGGGTGGGAGCAGTACTTC
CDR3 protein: CASGGIAGGWEQYF